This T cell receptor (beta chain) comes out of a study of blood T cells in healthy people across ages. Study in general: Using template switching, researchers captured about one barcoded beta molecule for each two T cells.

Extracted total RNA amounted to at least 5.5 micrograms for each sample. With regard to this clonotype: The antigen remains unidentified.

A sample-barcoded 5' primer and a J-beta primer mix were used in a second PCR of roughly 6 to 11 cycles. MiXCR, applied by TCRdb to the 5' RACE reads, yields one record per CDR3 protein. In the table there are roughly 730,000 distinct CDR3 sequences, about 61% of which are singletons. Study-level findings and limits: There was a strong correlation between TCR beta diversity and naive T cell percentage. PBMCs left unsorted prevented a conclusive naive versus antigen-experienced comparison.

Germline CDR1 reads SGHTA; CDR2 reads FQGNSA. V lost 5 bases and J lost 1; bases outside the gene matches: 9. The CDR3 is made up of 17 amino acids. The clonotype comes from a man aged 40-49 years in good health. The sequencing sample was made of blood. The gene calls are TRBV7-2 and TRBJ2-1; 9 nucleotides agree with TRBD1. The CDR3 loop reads CASSALGQGWSYNEQFF. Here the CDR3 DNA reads TGTGCCAGCAGCGCCCTCGGACAGGGGTGGTCCTACAATGAGCAGTTCTTC.